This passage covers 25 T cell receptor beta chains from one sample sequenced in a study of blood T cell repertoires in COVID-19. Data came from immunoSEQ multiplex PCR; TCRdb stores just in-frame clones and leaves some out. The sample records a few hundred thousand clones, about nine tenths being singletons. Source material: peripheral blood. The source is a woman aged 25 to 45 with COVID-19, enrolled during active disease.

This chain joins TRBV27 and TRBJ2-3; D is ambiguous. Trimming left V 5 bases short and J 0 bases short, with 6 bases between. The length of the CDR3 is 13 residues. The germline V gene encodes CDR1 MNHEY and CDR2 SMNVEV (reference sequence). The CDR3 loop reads CASSPLSTDTQYF. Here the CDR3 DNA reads TGTGCCAGCAGTCCCCTTAGCACAGATACGCAGTATTTT.

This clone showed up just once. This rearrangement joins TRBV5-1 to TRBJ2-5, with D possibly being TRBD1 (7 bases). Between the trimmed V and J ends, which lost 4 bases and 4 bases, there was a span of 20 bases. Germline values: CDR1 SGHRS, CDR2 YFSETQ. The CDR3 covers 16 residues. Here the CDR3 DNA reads TGCGCCAGCAGCCTGGAGGGGGCCGCGACTAGAGAGACCCAGTACTTC. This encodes CASSLEGAATRETQYF.

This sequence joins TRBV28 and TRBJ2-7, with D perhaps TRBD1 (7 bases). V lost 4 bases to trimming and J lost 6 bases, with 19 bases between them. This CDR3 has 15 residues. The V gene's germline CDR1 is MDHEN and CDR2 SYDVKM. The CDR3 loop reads CASSSPGQAGREQYF. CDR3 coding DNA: TGTGCCAGCAGTTCACCCGGACAGGCGGGGCGCGAGCAGTACTTC.

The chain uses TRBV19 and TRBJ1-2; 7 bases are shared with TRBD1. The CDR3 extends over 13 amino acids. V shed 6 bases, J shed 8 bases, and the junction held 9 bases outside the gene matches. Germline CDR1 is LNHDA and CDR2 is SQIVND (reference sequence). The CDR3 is CASSRQGQDGYTF. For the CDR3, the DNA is TGTGCCAGTAGCAGACAGGGCCAGGACGGCTACACCTTC. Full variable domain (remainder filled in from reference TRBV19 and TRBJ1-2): DGGITQSPKYLFRKEGQNVTLSCEQNLNHDAMYWYRQDPGQGLRLIYYSQIVNDFQKGDIAEGYSVSREKKESFPLTVTSAQKNPTAFYLCASSRQGQDGYTFGSGTRLTVV.

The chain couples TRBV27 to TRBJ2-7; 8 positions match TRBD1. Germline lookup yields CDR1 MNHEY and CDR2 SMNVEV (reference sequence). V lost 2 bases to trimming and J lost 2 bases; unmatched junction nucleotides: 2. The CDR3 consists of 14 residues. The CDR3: CASSLAGGPYEQYF. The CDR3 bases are TGTGCCAGCAGTTTAGCAGGGGGCCCCTACGAGCAGTACTTC.

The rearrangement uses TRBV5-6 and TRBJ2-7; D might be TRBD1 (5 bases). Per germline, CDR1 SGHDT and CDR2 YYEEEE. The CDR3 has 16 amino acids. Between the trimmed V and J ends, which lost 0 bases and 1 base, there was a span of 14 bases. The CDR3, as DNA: TGTGCCAGCAGCTTGGGTAGCCGGACACTTTCCTACGAGCAGTACTTC. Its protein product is CASSLGSRTLSYEQYF.

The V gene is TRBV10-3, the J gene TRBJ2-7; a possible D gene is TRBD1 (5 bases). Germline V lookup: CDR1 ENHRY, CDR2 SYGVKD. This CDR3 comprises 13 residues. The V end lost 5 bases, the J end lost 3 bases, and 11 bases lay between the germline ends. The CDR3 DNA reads TGTGCCATCAGTCGGACACAAGGCTACGAGCAGTACTTC. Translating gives CAISRTQGYEQYF.

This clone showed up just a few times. The CDR3 bases are TGTGCCAGTAGACAGGGGGCTTCACCCCTCCACTTT. As protein: CASRQGASPLHF. J is TRBJ1-6 and V is TRBV19; 9 bases match TRBD1. The germline V gene encodes CDR1 LNHDA and CDR2 SQIVND (reference sequence). CDR3 length: 12 residues. The trim removed 6 bases at V and 9 bases at J, leaving 0 bases unmatched.

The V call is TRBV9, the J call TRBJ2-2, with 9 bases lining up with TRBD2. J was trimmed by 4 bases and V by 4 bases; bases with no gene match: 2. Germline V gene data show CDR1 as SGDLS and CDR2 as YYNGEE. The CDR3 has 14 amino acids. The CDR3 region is CASSLSGSTGELFF. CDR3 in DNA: TGTGCCAGCAGCCTTAGCGGGAGCACCGGGGAGCTGTTTTTT.

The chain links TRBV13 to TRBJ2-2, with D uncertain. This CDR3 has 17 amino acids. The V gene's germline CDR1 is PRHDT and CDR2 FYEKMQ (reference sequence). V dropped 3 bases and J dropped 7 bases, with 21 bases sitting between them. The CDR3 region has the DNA TGTGCCAGCAGCTTCCTATCCACAGAACGATATGGCGGGGAGCTGTTTTTT. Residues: CASSFLSTERYGGELFF.

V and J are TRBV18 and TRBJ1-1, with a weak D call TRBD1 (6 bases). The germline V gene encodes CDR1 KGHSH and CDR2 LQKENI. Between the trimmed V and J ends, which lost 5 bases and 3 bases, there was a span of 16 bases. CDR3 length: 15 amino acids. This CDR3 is CASSSGVTIDTEAFF. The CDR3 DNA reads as TGTGCCAGCTCATCAGGGGTGACGATTGACACTGAAGCTTTCTTT. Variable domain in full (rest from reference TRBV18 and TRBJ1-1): NAGVMQNPRHLVRRRGQEARLRCSPMKGHSHVYWYRQLPEEGLKFMVYLQKENIIDESGMPKERFSAEFPKEGPSILRIQQVVRGDSAAYFCASSSGVTIDTEAFFGQGTRLTVV.

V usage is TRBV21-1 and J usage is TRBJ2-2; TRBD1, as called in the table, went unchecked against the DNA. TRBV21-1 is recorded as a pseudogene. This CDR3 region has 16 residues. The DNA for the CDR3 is TGTGCCAGCACCCCTGTAGGGACACCTAACACCGGGGAGCTGTTTTTT. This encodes CASTPVGTPNTGELFF.

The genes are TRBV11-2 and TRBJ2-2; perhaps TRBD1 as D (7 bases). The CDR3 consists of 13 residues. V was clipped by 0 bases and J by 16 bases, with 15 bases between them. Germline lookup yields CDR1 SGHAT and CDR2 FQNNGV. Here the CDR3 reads CASSLDPQGGGFF. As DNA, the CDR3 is TGTGCCAGCAGCTTAGATCCCCAGGGGGGCGGGTTTTTT.

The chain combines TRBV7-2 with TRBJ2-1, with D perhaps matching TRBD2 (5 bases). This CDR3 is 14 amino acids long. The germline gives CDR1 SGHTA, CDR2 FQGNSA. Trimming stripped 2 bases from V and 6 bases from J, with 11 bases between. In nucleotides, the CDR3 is TGTGCCAGCAGCTTACGTGGCGGGCCCAATGAGCAGTTCTTC. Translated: CASSLRGGPNEQFF.

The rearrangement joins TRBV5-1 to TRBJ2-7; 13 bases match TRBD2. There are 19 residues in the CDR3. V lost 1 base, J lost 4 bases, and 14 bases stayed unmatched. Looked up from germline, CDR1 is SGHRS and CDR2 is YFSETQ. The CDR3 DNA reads TGCGCCAGCAGCTTGAGCGGGCCCAGGACTAGCGGGGGAAGGTACGAGCAGTACTTC. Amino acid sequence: CASSLSGPRTSGGRYEQYF.

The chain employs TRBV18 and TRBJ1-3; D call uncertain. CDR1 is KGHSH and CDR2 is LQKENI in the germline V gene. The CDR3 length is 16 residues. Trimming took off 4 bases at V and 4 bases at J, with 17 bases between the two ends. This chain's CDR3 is CASSLGDVIAGNTIYF. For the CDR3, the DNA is TGTGCCAGCTCACTCGGAGATGTTATTGCGGGAAACACCATATATTTT.

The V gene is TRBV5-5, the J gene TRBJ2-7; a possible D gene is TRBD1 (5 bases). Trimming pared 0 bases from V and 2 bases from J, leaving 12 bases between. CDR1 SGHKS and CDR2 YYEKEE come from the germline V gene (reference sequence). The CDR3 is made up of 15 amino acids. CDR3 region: CASSLVVTDPYEQYV. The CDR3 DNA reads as TGTGCCAGCAGCTTGGTAGTGACAGACCCCTACGAGCAGTACGTC.

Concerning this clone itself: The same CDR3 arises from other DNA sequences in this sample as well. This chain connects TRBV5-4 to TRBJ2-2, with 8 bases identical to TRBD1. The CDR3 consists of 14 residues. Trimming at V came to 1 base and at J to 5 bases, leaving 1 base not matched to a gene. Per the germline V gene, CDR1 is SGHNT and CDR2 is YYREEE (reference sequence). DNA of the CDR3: TGTGCCAGCAGCTTGAACAGGGGGACCGGGGAGCTGTTTTTT. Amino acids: CASSLNRGTGELFF.

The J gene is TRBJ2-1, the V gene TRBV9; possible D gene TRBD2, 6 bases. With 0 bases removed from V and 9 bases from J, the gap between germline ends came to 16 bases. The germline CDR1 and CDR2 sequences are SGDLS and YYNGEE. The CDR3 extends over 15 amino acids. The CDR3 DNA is TGTGCCAGCAGCGTAGGAGGGAGGTGGACGGGTGAGCAGTTCTTC. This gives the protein CASSVGGRWTGEQFF.

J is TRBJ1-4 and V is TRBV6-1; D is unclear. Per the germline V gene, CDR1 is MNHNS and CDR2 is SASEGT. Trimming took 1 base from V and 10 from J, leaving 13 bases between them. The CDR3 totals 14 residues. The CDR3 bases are TGTGCCAGCAGTGAAGTAGTAGGAGGAGGAAAACTGTTTTTT. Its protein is CASSEVVGGGKLFF.

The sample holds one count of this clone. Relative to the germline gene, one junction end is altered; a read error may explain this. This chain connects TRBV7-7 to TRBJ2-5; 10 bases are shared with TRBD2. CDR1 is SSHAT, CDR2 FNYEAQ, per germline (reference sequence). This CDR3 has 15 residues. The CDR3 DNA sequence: TGTGCTAGCACGTCGGGAGCGGGGGGGCCTGAGACCCAGTACTTC. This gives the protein CASTSGAGGPETQYF.

This CDR3 is CASSLGGGLGYEQYF. The CDR3 nucleotides are TGCGCCAGCAGCTTAGGCGGGGGGTTAGGCTACGAGCAGTACTTC. The rearrangement uses TRBV5-1 and TRBJ2-7; 8 nucleotides line up with TRBD2. Losses at the gene ends were 2 bases for V and 3 bases for J; bases not matched to a gene: 7. The CDR3 totals 15 residues. The V gene's germline CDR1 is SGHRS and CDR2 YFSETQ.

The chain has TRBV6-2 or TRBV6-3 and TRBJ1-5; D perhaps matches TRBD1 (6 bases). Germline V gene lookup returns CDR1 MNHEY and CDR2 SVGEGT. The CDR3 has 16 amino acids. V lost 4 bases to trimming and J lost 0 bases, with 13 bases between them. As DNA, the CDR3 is TGTGCCAGCAGTTCCTTAAGGGACACTAGCAATCAGCCCCAGCATTTT. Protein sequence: CASSSLRDTSNQPQHF.

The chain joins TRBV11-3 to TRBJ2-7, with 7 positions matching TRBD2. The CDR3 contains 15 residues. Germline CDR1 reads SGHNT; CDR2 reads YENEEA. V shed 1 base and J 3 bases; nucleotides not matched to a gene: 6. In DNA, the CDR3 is TGTGCCAGCAGCTTAGGCGACGGCGGGAGCTACGAGCAGTACGTC. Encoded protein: CASSLGDGGSYEQYV.

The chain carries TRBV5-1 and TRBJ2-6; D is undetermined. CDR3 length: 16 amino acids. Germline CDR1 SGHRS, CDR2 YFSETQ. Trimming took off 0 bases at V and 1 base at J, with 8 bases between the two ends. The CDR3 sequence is CASSLAAYSGANVLTF. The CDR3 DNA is TGCGCCAGCAGCTTGGCCGCCTATTCTGGGGCCAACGTCCTGACTTTC.